These 10 T cell receptor beta chains came from one sample sequenced in a study of blood T cells in healthy people across ages. Combining a sample-barcoded 5' primer with a J-beta primer mix, a second PCR ran for roughly 6 to 11 cycles. MiXCR was run by TCRdb on the 5' RACE reads, yielding one entry per CDR3 protein. The data hold fewer than 900,000 distinct CDR3 sequences, with 36% observed a single time. Sequencing was carried out using blood. The receptors here all came from a man in his late teens or twenties in good health.

This chain joins TRBV20-1 and TRBJ2-4; a weak D match, TRBD1 (5 bases). V lost 1 base and J 1 base, leaving 14 bases between the germline ends. The CDR3 sequence is 16 residues long. Germline V gene lookup returns CDR1 DFQATT and CDR2 SNEGSKA (reference sequence). CDR3 loop: CSARVFLGQAKNIQYF. DNA for the CDR3: TGCAGTGCTAGAGTATTTCTGGGGCAGGCCAAAAACATTCAGTACTTC.

Note on this clonotype: A read error may explain this, as a much larger clone is one base away. The chain couples TRBV10-3 to TRBJ1-4; 7 bases map to TRBD1. Germline CDR1 ENHRY, CDR2 SYGVKD. V gave up 4 bases and J gave up 4 bases; unmatched junction bases: 6. This CDR3 region has 15 residues. CDR3 amino acids: CAISVRGLGNEKLFF. CDR3 DNA: TGTGCCATCAGTGTGAGGGGGCTGGGTAATGAAAAACTGTTTTTT.

Only a few counts were recorded for this clonotype. This rearrangement joins TRBV7-2 to TRBJ2-3, with D perhaps matching TRBD2 (6 bases). Germline V gene data show CDR1 as SGHTA and CDR2 as FQGNSA. V lost 5 bases and J lost 4, with 16 bases in between. This CDR3 contains 15 residues. The CDR3 here is CASSAVGGLADTQYF. For the CDR3, the DNA is TGTGCCAGCAGCGCGGTCGGGGGACTCGCAGATACGCAGTATTTT.

Many counts were recorded for this clonotype. The chain has TRBV11-2 and TRBJ2-7; D uncertain. The CDR3 consists of 17 residues. Trimming removed 6 bases from V and 0 bases from J, with 21 bases in between. CDR1 and CDR2 from the germline V gene are SGHAT and FQNNGV. The CDR3 bases are TGTGCCAGCAGTTACTCACCTCCAGGCGGCACCTCCTACGAGCAGTACTTC. Translated: CASSYSPPGGTSYEQYF.

The chain couples TRBV9 to TRBJ2-1; perhaps TRBD1 as D (6 bases). Germline V gene sequence: CDR1 SGDLS, CDR2 YYNGEE. The CDR3 totals 13 residues. Trimming removed 3 bases from V and 7 bases from J, with 11 bases in between. In DNA, the CDR3 is TGTGCCAGCAGCGCCCTAGGGGGAAATGAGCAGTTCTTC. Encoded protein: CASSALGGNEQFF.

On this clonotype itself: The junction departs from germline at one end; a sequencing error may be responsible. V usage is TRBV9 and J usage is TRBJ1-2, with D perhaps TRBD1 (6 bases). The CDR3 covers 17 residues. Germline V CDR1 and CDR2: SGDLS, YYNGEE. CDR3 bases: TGTGCCAGCAGCGTAGAAGCGGGTCCGGGGGCTAACTATGACTACACCTTC. Residues: CASSVEAGPGANYDYTF.

The chain uses TRBV20-1 and TRBJ2-2; D is uncertain. V shed 3 bases and J shed 2 bases, with 13 bases lying between them. The germline gives CDR1 DFQATT, CDR2 SNEGSKA (reference sequence). The CDR3 sequence is 15 residues long. The CDR3 DNA sequence: TGCAGTGCTAGGCTCAAAGGTCCCAACACCGGGGAGCTGTTTTTT. The encoded protein is CSARLKGPNTGELFF.

A few counts support this clonotype. The chain is built from TRBV7-9 and TRBJ1-2; D gene ambiguous. The CDR3 is 13 residues long. V shed 0 bases and J shed 8 bases, with 10 bases lying between them. Germline CDR1 reads SEHNR; CDR2 reads FQNEAQ (reference sequence). CDR3 sequence: CASSLAVRQGYTF. The CDR3 bases are TGTGCCAGCAGCTTAGCTGTCAGGCAAGGCTACACCTTC.

Details on this clonotype: This CDR3 fails to terminate in the conserved phenylalanine or tryptophan, so it likely reflects a read error. V and J are TRBV12-3 or TRBV12-4 and TRBJ2-1; D not resolved. The V and J ends lost 3 bases and 7 bases respectively, with 13 bases between them. This CDR3 has 14 amino acids. The DNA for the CDR3 is TGTGCCAGCAGTTTTGGGTCCAACCATAATGAGCAGTTCGTC. It encodes CASSFGSNHNEQFV.

This chain connects TRBV29-1 to TRBJ2-1; TRBD2 agrees at 8 bases. CDR3 length: 16 residues. Germline V gene lookup returns CDR1 SQVTM and CDR2 ANQGSEA. The V and J ends lost 3 bases and 0 bases, in that order; junction bases with no gene match: 7. CDR3 in DNA: TGCAGCGTTGAGACCTCGGGAGGGGACTCCTACAATGAGCAGTTCTTC. Amino acids: CSVETSGGDSYNEQFF.